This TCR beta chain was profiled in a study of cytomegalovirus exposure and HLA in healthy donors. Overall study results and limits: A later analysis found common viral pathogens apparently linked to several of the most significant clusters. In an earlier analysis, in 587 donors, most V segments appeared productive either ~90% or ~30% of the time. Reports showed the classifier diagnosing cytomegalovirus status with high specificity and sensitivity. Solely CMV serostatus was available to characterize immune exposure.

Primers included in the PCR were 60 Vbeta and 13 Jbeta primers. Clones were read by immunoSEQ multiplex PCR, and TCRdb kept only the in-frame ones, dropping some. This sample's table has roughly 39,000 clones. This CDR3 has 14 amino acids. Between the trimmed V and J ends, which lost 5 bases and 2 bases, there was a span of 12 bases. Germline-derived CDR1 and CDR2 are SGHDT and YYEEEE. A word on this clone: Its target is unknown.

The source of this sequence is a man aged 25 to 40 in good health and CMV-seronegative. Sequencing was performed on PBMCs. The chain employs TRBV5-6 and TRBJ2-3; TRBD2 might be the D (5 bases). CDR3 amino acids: CASRGEIYTDTQYF. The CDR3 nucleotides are TGTGCCAGCAGGGGAGAAATTTACACAGATACGCAGTATTTT.